These 16 T cell receptor beta chains share one sample of origin, sequenced in a study of cytomegalovirus exposure and HLA in healthy donors. PCR primers comprised 60 Vbeta and 13 Jbeta primers. TCRdb's copy holds only in-frame clones and misses some; the assay was immunoSEQ multiplex PCR. The table shows around 98,000 clones, with around 67% occurring only once. What was sequenced was PBMCs. All receptors come from a man aged 50-60 years in good health and CMV-seronegative.

The genes are TRBV27 and TRBJ2-7, with 7 nucleotides matching TRBD2. Unmatched junction bases numbered 7, after V lost 5 bases and J lost 3 bases. CDR1 is MNHEY, CDR2 SMNVEV, per germline (reference sequence). The CDR3 covers 14 residues. CDR3 loop: CASSPRDYNYEQYF. The CDR3 DNA sequence: TGTGCCAGCAGTCCGAGGGACTACAACTACGAGCAGTACTTC.

J is TRBJ2-2 and V is TRBV19; a weak D match, TRBD2 (5 bases). V shed 4 bases and J shed 3 bases, with 9 bases lying between them. Germline lookup yields CDR1 LNHDA and CDR2 SQIVND (reference sequence). CDR3 size: 14 residues. For the CDR3, the DNA is TGTGCCAGTAGTAGAGGGTCTCACACCGGGGAGCTGTTTTTT. The encoded protein is CASSRGSHTGELFF.

This sequence joins TRBV9 and TRBJ2-1; 7 bases line up with TRBD2. CDR1 is SGDLS, CDR2 YYNGEE, per germline. J was trimmed by 5 bases and V by 4 bases; bases with no gene match: 9. The CDR3 is made up of 15 amino acids. The CDR3 region has the DNA TGTGCCAGCAGCCCCCAGGCCAGCGGGGACAATGAGCAGTTCTTC. It translates to CASSPQASGDNEQFF.

The chain couples TRBV4-2 to TRBJ2-2; D perhaps matches TRBD1 (5 bases). The CDR3 has 13 residues. Germline V gene data show CDR1 as LGHNA and CDR2 as YNFKEQ. V lost 1 base, J lost 7 bases, and 7 bases lay in between. The CDR3 bases are TGTGCCAGCAGCCAAGCTAGGGGCGGGGAGCTGTTTTTT. Translating it yields CASSQARGGELFF.

This clone came up once. The chain carries TRBV10-3 and TRBJ2-1; 7 bases map to TRBD2. The V and J ends lost 5 bases and 3 bases, in that order; junction bases with no gene match: 1. CDR1 and CDR2 from the germline V gene are ENHRY and SYGVKD. This CDR3 has 13 amino acids. The CDR3 reads CAISSGDYNEQFF. The CDR3 region has the DNA TGTGCCATCAGTAGCGGGGACTACAATGAGCAGTTCTTC.

The V and J genes are TRBV27 and TRBJ2-7, with 8 bases fitting TRBD2. CDR1 and CDR2 from the germline V gene are MNHEY and SMNVEV (reference sequence). With V trimmed by 8 bases and J by 2 bases, 5 bases remained unmatched. The CDR3 runs to 13 residues. As DNA, the CDR3 is TGTGCCAGCCGATTTAGCGGGACCTACGAGCAGTACTTC. This gives the protein CASRFSGTYEQYF.

This clone was seen a single time. The V call is TRBV28, the J call TRBJ2-3, with 10 bases that match TRBD2. Germline V lookup: CDR1 MDHEN, CDR2 SYDVKM. This CDR3 is built from 16 residues. V was clipped by 1 base and J by 3 bases; unmatched bases: 4. CDR3 DNA: TGTGCCAGCAGTTTATCCCAACTAGCGGGGACAGATACGCAGTATTTT. This encodes CASSLSQLAGTDTQYF.

J is TRBJ2-3 and V is TRBV27; D unresolved. The CDR3 spans 15 residues. V was clipped by 3 bases and J by 3 bases, with 13 bases between them. The germline CDR1 and CDR2 sequences are MNHEY and SMNVEV (reference sequence). The CDR3 spells CASSFGQKLTDTQYF. CDR3 DNA: TGTGCCAGCAGTTTTGGGCAGAAGTTGACAGATACGCAGTATTTT.

This CDR3 reads CASSKLAAGRDTQYF. In nucleotides, the CDR3 is TGTGCCAGCAGTAAACTAGCGGCAGGACGGGATACGCAGTATTTT. The V call is TRBV27, the J call TRBJ2-3; 8 bases are a match to TRBD2. Germline trimming cut 5 bases from V and 6 bases from J; bases unmatched to any gene: 10. CDR3 length: 15 residues. Germline V gene lookup returns CDR1 MNHEY and CDR2 SMNVEV (reference sequence).

This clone is a singleton in its sample. The chain employs TRBV29-1 and TRBJ1-1; 7 nucleotides agree with TRBD1. CDR1 and CDR2 (germline): SQVTM, ANQGSEA. The CDR3 sequence is 13 residues long. The V gene end was trimmed by 7 bases and the J gene end by 4 bases; junction bases not matched to a gene: 9. CDR3 amino acids: CSASAGGITEAFF. The CDR3 DNA reads as TGCAGCGCGTCGGCAGGGGGAATCACTGAAGCTTTCTTT.

About this clone: The identical CDR3 is also encoded by other nucleotide sequences in the sample. This chain connects TRBV27 to TRBJ1-1; D unresolved. The germline gives CDR1 MNHEY, CDR2 SMNVEV (reference sequence). CDR3 length equals 14 residues. Trimming removed 2 bases at V and 8 bases at J, with 15 bases between. CDR3 in DNA: TGTGCCAGCAGTTTACGGGAGGGTTTGACCGAAGCTTTCTTT. This gives the protein CASSLREGLTEAFF.

The chain combines TRBV6-5 with TRBJ2-2; 7 bases agree with TRBD1. The CDR3 runs 15 residues. V gave up 10 bases and J gave up 1 base; unmatched junction bases: 9. In germline, CDR1 is MNHEY, CDR2 SVGAGI. This CDR3 reads CATHRGQLNTGELFF. CDR3 in DNA: TGTGCCACCCATAGGGGACAGCTGAACACCGGGGAGCTGTTTTTT.

In its sample, this clone was seen a few times. CDR3 amino acids: CAISESSRRGLAGVGEQYF. The CDR3 coding sequence is TGTGCCATCAGTGAGTCGAGTAGACGTGGACTAGCGGGAGTAGGAGAGCAGTACTTC. V usage is TRBV10-3 and J usage is TRBJ2-7; 13 bases match TRBD2. The CDR3 runs 19 residues. From germline, CDR1 is ENHRY and CDR2 SYGVKD. V trimming: 0 bases; J trimming: 7 bases; junction bases outside the gene matches: 15.

The chain employs TRBV28 and TRBJ2-7, with D possibly matching TRBD2 (6 bases). The germline V and J ends were trimmed by 6 bases and 6 bases, with 21 bases remaining between them. The CDR3 extends over 15 amino acids. Germline V gene lookup returns CDR1 MDHEN and CDR2 SYDVKM. Here the CDR3 DNA reads TGTGCCAGCAGCGGGGGTGGGAGTTTATTCGGCGAGCAGTACTTC. Amino acids: CASSGGGSLFGEQYF.

The chain uses TRBV27 and TRBJ2-7; the match to TRBD2 covers 13 bases. CDR1 and CDR2 (germline): MNHEY, SMNVEV (reference sequence). This CDR3 has 14 amino acids. V shed 6 bases, J shed 2 bases, and the junction held 1 base outside the gene matches. CDR3 DNA sequence: TGTGCCAGCAGCGGGACTAGCGGGACCTACGAGCAGTACTTC. Translation gives CASSGTSGTYEQYF.

In this sample, this clone turned up a few times. The chain joins TRBV4-2 to TRBJ2-5, with 7 bases matching TRBD2. Germline V gene data show CDR1 as LGHNA and CDR2 as YNFKEQ. The CDR3 is made up of 16 amino acids. After removal of 0 bases from V and 11 bases from J, the junction contained 15 bases not matched to a gene. The CDR3 here is CASSQEALGGRFRQYF. The CDR3 region has the DNA TGTGCCAGCAGCCAAGAAGCGCTTGGCGGGAGATTCCGGCAGTACTTC.